Listed below are T cell receptor beta chains from one sample, sequenced in a study of immune heterogeneity within non-small cell lung tumors. A single record per CDR3 protein comes from TCRdb applying MiXCR to the multiplex PCR reads. Seen here are thousands of distinct CDR3 sequences, roughly 30% observed once, and the top ten hold 9% to 15%. The sequencing sample was made of lung tumor tissue. The receptors stem from a man in his sixties with non-small cell lung cancer. The CDR3 runs from the conserved cysteine through the conserved F or W. Each record gives: V gene, CDR3 protein.

V gene: TRBV7-6; CDR3 protein: CASSLGSDPTQPQHF
V gene: TRBV11-2; CDR3 protein: CASSLGAGARPLHF
V gene: TRBV7-2; CDR3 protein: CASSPGTTIFGELFF
V gene: TRBV6-1; CDR3 protein: CATLSPLQETQYF
V gene: TRBV12-3/TRBV12-4; CDR3 protein: CASSRGHNEQFF
V gene: TRBV29-1; CDR3 protein: CSVGDGITGELFF
V gene: TRBV9; CDR3 protein: CASSASSAGGFSYEQYF
V gene: TRBV24-1; CDR3 protein: CATSDFGVNYGYTF
V gene: TRBV20-1; CDR3 protein: CSDTPTSARYNEQFF
V gene: TRBV4-3; CDR3 protein: CASSQELLFSSYNEQFF
V gene: TRBV28; CDR3 protein: CASSLRLAGVGADTQYF
V gene: TRBV7-2; CDR3 protein: CASSPDRPMNTEAFF
V gene: TRBV28; CDR3 protein: CASSLGHSTGELFF
V gene: TRBV6-2/TRBV6-3; CDR3 protein: CASNYNKNIQYF
V gene: TRBV19; CDR3 protein: CASSRQSSYEQYF